This T cell receptor (beta chain) was identified during a study of T cells after somatic rescue of genetic block. The germline gives CDR1 MNHEY, CDR2 SMNVEV (reference sequence). CDR3 length: 15 residues. Trimming took 8 bases from V and 2 from J, leaving 18 bases between them. Clones were sequenced by immunoSEQ multiplex PCR, and TCRdb holds only the in-frame ones, with some missing. The sample records 100,000 to 120,000 clones, 75% to 95% being singletons. The V call is TRBV27, the J call TRBJ1-1; D gene unclear. The sequencing input was peripheral blood mononuclear cells (PBMCs). This clonotype was sampled from a woman between 18 and 29 years old. CDR3 region: CASSPTSPGNTEAFF. In nucleotides, the CDR3 is TGTGCCAGCTCCCCCACAAGCCCAGGTAACACTGAAGCTTTCTTT.